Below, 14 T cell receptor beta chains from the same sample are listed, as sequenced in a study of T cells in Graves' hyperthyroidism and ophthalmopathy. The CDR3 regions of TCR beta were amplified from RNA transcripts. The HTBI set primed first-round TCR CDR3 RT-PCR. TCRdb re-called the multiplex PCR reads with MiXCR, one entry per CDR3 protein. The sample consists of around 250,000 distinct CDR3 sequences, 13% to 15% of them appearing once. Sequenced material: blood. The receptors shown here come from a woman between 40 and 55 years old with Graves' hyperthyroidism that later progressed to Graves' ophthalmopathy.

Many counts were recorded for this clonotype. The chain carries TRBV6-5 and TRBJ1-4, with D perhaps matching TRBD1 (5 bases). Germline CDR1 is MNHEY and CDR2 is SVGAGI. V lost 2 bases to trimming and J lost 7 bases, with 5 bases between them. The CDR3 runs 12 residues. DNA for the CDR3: TGTGCCAGCAGTTACCAGGGTGAAAAACTGTTTTTT. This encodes CASSYQGEKLFF.

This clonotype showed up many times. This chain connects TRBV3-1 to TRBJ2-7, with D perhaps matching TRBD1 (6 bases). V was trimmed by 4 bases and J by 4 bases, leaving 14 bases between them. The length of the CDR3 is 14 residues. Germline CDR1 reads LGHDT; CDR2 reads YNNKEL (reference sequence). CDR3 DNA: TGTGCCAGCAGCCTTCCCGGACAGTTTTACGAGCAGTACTTC. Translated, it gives CASSLPGQFYEQYF.

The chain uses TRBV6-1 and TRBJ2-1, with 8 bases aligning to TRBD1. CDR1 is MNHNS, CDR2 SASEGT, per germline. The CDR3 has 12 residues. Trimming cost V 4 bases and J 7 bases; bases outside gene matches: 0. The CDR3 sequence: CASSGDRNEQFF. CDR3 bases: TGTGCCAGCAGTGGGGACAGGAATGAGCAGTTCTTC.

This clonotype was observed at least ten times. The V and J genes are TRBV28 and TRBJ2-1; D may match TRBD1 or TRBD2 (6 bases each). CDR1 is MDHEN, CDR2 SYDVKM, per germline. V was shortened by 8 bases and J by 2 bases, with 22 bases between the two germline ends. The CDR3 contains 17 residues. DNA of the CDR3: TGTGCCAGCTTGGGGGGCCCCATAAGACGAACCTACAATGAGCAGTTCTTC. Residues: CASLGGPIRRTYNEQFF.

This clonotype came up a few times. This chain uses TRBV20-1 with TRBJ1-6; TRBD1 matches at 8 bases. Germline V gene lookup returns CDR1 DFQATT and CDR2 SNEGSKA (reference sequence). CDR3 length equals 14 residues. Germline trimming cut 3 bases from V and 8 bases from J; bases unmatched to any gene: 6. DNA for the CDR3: TGCAGTGCTAGCACCCTGGACAGGGATTCACCCCTCCACTTT. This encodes CSASTLDRDSPLHF.

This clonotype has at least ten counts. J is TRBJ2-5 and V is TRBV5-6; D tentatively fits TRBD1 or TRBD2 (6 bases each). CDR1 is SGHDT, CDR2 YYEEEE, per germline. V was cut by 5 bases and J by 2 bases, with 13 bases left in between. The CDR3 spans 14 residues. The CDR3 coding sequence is TGTGCCAGCAGTCAAGAAGGGGGGCAAGAGACCCAGTACTTC. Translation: CASSQEGGQETQYF.

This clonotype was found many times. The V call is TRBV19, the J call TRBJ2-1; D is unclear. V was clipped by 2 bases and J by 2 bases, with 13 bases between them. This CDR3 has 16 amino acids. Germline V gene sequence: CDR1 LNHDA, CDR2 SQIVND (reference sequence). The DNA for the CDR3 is TGTGCCAGTAGTATATTGGGGAAACTTACCTACAATGAGCAGTTCTTC. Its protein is CASSILGKLTYNEQFF.

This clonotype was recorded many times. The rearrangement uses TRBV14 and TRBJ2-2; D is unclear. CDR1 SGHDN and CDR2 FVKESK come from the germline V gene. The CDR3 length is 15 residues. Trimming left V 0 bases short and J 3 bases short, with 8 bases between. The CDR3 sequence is CASSQDMVDTGELFF. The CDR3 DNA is TGTGCCAGCAGCCAAGATATGGTCGACACCGGGGAGCTGTTTTTT.

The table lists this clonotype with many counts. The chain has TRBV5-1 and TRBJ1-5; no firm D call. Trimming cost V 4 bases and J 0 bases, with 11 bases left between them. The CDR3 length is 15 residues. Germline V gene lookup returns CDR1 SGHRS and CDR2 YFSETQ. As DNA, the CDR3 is TGCGCCAGCAGCCTCAATGGGGATAGCAATCAGCCCCAGCATTTT. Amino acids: CASSLNGDSNQPQHF.

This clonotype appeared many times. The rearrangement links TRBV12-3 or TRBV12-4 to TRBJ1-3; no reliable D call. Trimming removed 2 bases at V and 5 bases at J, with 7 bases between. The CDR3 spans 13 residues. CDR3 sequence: CASSLLGRNTIYF. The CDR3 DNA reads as TGTGCCAGCAGTTTATTAGGAAGAAACACCATATATTTT.

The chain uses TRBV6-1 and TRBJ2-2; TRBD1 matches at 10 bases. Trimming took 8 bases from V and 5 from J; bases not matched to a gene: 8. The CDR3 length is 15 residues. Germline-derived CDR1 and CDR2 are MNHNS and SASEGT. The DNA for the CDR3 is TGTGCCAGCGGAGCCGGGACAGGGGAGACCGGGGAGCTGTTTTTT. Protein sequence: CASGAGTGETGELFF.

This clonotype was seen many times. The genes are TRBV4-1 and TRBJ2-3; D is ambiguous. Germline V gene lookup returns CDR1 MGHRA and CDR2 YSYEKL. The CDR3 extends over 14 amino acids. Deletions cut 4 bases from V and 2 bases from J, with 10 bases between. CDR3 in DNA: TGCGCCAGCAGCCGAAGCGTAAACACAGATACGCAGTATTTT. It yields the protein CASSRSVNTDTQYF.

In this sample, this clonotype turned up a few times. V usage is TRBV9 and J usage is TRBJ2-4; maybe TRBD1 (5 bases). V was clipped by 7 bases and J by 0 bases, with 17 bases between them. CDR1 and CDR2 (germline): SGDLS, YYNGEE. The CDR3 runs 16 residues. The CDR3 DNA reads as TGTGCCAGCTCAAACCTAGGGGCGGTAGCCAAAAACATTCAGTACTTC. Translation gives CASSNLGAVAKNIQYF.

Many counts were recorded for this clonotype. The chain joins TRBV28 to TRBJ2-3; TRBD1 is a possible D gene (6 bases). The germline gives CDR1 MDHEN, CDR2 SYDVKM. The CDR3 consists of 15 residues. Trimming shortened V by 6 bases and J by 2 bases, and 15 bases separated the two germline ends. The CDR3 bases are TGTGCCAGCAGGACTGGGACATCCTACACAGATACGCAGTATTTT. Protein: CASRTGTSYTDTQYF.